This is a list of T cell receptor beta chains from one sample in a study of blood T cell repertoires in COVID-19. Some clones are missing from TCRdb's copy, which holds only in-frame ones; the method was immunoSEQ multiplex PCR. Of about 400,000 clones detected, about 89% appear once; the ten largest clones hold 0.95% to 1.5%. The sequencing sample was made of peripheral blood. All receptors come from a man aged 35-49 years with acute or convalescent COVID-19. The CDR3 runs from the conserved cysteine through the conserved F or W. The D gene is left open where the match is weak. The size entry is marked missing in some rows and otherwise reads once, few, many or a size class.

J gene | D gene | clone size | V gene | CDR3 protein | CDR3 DNA
TRBJ1-2 | TRBD1 | few | TRBV4-3 | CASSQDETGLVDGYTF | TGCGCCAGCAGCCAGGATGAGACAGGGCTGGTGGACGGCTACACCTTC
TRBJ2-1 | TRBD2 | NA | TRBV7-6 | CASSLDGRAGEQFF | TGTGCCAGCAGCTTGGACGGGAGGGCCGGTGAGCAGTTCTTC
TRBJ1-2 | NA | NA | TRBV5-6 | CASSLGSTNYGYTF | TGTGCCAGCAGCTTGGGTAGCACCAACTATGGCTACACCTTC
TRBJ1-1 | NA | NA | TRBV7-2 | CASSWAGHSTEAFF | TGTGCCAGCAGCTGGGCGGGGCATAGCACTGAAGCTTTCTTT
TRBJ2-7 | TRBD1 | few | TRBV2 | CASSTTGAYEQYF | TGTGCCAGCAGTACGACAGGGGCCTACGAGCAGTACTTC
TRBJ2-3 | NA | NA | TRBV5-4 | CASSGGGGIADTQYF | TGTGCCAGCAGCGGCGGGGGCGGTATCGCAGATACGCAGTATTTT
TRBJ2-1 | NA | NA | TRBV15 | CATSRAGLYNEQFF | TGTGCCACCAGCAGGGCTGGACTATACAATGAGCAGTTCTTC
TRBJ2-1 | TRBD2 | NA | TRBV7-2 | CASSLVAGGNNEQFF | TGTGCCAGCAGCTTAGTAGCGGGGGGAAACAATGAGCAGTTCTTC
TRBJ1-2 | NA | NA | TRBV28 | CASSAHRAVNYGYTF | TGTGCCAGTTCAGCGCACCGAGCAGTCAACTATGGCTACACCTTC
TRBJ1-4 | NA | once | TRBV19 | CASSIGWGVGEKLFF | TGTGCCAGTAGTATAGGTTGGGGAGTAGGGGAAAAACTGTTTTTT
TRBJ2-1 | NA | NA | TRBV5-1 | CASSLQNRGRSSYNEQFF | TGCGCCAGCAGCTTGCAAAATAGGGGAAGGAGCTCCTACAATGAGCAGTTCTTC
TRBJ1-1 | NA | NA | TRBV27 | CASTPGGMNTEAFF | TGTGCCAGCACCCCTGGCGGGATGAACACTGAAGCTTTCTTT
TRBJ2-2 | NA | NA | TRBV5-1 | CASSLEIGAAGELFF | TGCGCCAGCAGCTTGGAGATAGGAGCGGCCGGGGAGCTGTTTTTT
TRBJ2-2 | TRBD2 | NA | TRBV5-1 | CASSLRLAGDTGELFF | TGCGCCAGCAGCTTGAGACTAGCGGGGGACACCGGGGAGCTGTTTTTT
TRBJ1-1 | NA | NA | TRBV18 | CASSTTGENTEAFF | TGTGCCAGCTCAACGACAGGAGAGAACACTGAAGCTTTCTTT
TRBJ1-4 | NA | NA | TRBV5-1 | CASSEVTGLANEKLFF | TGCGCCAGCAGCGAGGTAACAGGGCTCGCTAATGAAAAACTGTTTTTT
TRBJ1-2 | NA | NA | TRBV6-5 | CAILLKDSPNYGYTF | TGTGCCATCCTTCTGAAGGACAGTCCTAACTATGGCTACACCTTC
TRBJ1-2 | NA | NA | TRBV9 | CASSVAVEANYGYTF | TGTGCCAGCAGCGTAGCGGTGGAGGCTAACTATGGCTACACCTTC
TRBJ2-1 | NA | NA | TRBV16 | CASSPPADYNEQFF | TGTGCCAGCAGCCCCCCGGCGGACTACAATGAGCAGTTCTTC
TRBJ2-4 | NA | NA | TRBV18 | CASSSPADAGLWGNIQYF | TGTGCCAGCTCGTCTCCAGCCGATGCAGGGTTATGGGGAAACATTCAGTACTTC
TRBJ1-1 | NA | NA | TRBV7-8 | CASRPGHQNTEAFF | TGTGCCAGCCGACCGGGACACCAGAACACTGAAGCTTTCTTT
TRBJ2-7 | NA | NA | TRBV9 | CASNFGGGAPNPHEQYF | TGTGCCAGCAATTTCGGAGGCGGTGCCCCTAATCCCCACGAGCAGTACTTC
TRBJ2-7 | NA | once | TRBV6-5 | CASSYNREYAYEQYF | TGTGCCAGCAGTTACAATCGGGAGTACGCCTACGAGCAGTACTTC
TRBJ2-5 | NA | NA | TRBV20-1 | CSARASETQYF | TGCAGTGCTAGGGCTTCGGAGACCCAGTACTTC
TRBJ1-1 | TRBD1 | NA | TRBV5-1 | CASSLGQGGTEAFF | TGCGCCAGCAGCTTGGGACAGGGAGGCACTGAAGCTTTCTTT
TRBJ1-3 | NA | NA | TRBV30 | CAWSPAGNTIYF | TGTGCCTGGAGTCCGGCTGGAAACACCATATATTTT
TRBJ1-5 | TRBD1 | NA | TRBV30 | CAWSDRADQPQHF | TGTGCATGGAGCGACAGGGCGGACCAGCCCCAGCATTTT
TRBJ2-1 | NA | NA | TRBV7-2 | CASSTLYNEQFF | TGTGCCAGTTCGACATTGTACAATGAGCAGTTCTTC
TRBJ2-1 | TRBD1 | NA | TRBV7-8 | CASSPTGTAYNEQFF | TGTGCCAGCAGCCCCACCGGGACAGCCTACAATGAGCAGTTCTTC
TRBJ2-5 | NA | NA | TRBV15 | CATSSGRSGSAQETQYF | TGTGCCACCAGCAGCGGTAGGTCGGGGAGCGCACAAGAGACCCAGTACTTC
TRBJ2-7 | NA | NA | TRBV11-2 | CASSLGLASYEQYF | TGTGCCAGCAGCCTGGGACTGGCCTCCTACGAGCAGTACTTC
TRBJ2-2 | TRBD2 | once | TRBV19 | CASSKPGLAGITGELFF | TGTGCCAGTAGTAAGCCGGGACTAGCGGGGATCACCGGGGAGCTGTTTTTT
TRBJ1-5 | NA | NA | TRBV30 | CAQSNSPNQPQHF | TGTGCCCAATCCAACAGCCCAAATCAGCCCCAGCATTTT
TRBJ1-3 | TRBD1 | NA | TRBV15 | CATSRDFPYGTGSGNTIYF | TGTGCCACCAGCAGAGATTTCCCGTACGGGACAGGGTCTGGAAACACCATATATTTT
TRBJ2-7 | TRBD1 | NA | TRBV7-9 | CASSSPGTGVYEQYF | TGTGCCAGCAGCTCCCCCGGGACAGGGGTCTACGAGCAGTACTTC
TRBJ2-3 | TRBD1 | NA | TRBV7-6 | CASSLQTGVGTDTQYF | TGTGCCAGCAGCTTACAGACAGGGGTCGGAACAGATACGCAGTATTTT
TRBJ2-1 | NA | NA | TRBV18 | CASSLQGGSYNEQFF | TGTGCCAGCTCACTACAGGGAGGGTCCTACAATGAGCAGTTCTTC
TRBJ2-2 | NA | NA | TRBV3-1/TRBV3-2 | CASSLNGRPGELFF | TGTGCCAGCAGCCTCAACGGGAGACCCGGGGAGCTGTTTTTT
TRBJ2-7 | NA | NA | TRBV7-2 | CASSAGPSTYEQYF | TGTGCCAGCAGCGCGGGACCGTCTACCTACGAGCAGTACTTC
TRBJ2-1 | NA | NA | TRBV14 | CASSRPGRYNEQFF | TGTGCCAGCAGCCGCCCGGGGAGATACAATGAGCAGTTCTTC
TRBJ1-2 | NA | once | TRBV10-3 | CAISEGDILVYGYTF | TGTGCCATCAGTGAGGGTGACATACTAGTCTATGGCTACACCTTC
TRBJ1-2 | NA | many | TRBV4-2 | CASSLSPYRTNYGYTF | TGTGCCAGCAGCCTTTCTCCTTACAGGACTAACTATGGCTACACCTTC
TRBJ1-6 | NA | NA | TRBV6-1 | CASSEATVNSPLHF | TGTGCCAGCAGTGAGGCGACAGTTAATTCACCCCTCCACTTT
TRBJ2-2 | TRBD2 | NA | TRBV19 | CASSFGWIAGDYTGELFF | TGTGCCAGTAGTTTCGGCTGGATAGCGGGAGACTACACCGGGGAGCTGTTTTTT
TRBJ2-7 | TRBD1 | NA | TRBV28 | CATWEPDRPPYEQYF | TGTGCCACCTGGGAGCCGGACAGGCCACCCTACGAGCAGTACTTC
TRBJ2-7 | NA | once | TRBV12-3/TRBV12-4 | CASSPSGFEQYF | TGTGCCAGCAGTCCCTCAGGGTTTGAGCAGTACTTC
TRBJ1-2 | NA | NA | TRBV5-4 | CASSFLGVGYGYTF | TGTGCCAGCAGCTTCTTAGGGGTGGGCTATGGCTACACCTTC
TRBJ2-1 | TRBD2 | NA | TRBV5-1 | CASSLSPGLAGSEQFF | TGCGCCAGCAGCTTGAGTCCGGGACTAGCGGGATCAGAGCAGTTCTTC
TRBJ1-5 | NA | once | TRBV6-5 | CASSYSLNQPQHF | TGTGCCAGCAGTTATTCCCTAAATCAGCCCCAGCATTTT
TRBJ2-5 | TRBD2 | NA | TRBV24-1 | CATSDGTSGGAQETQYF | TGTGCCACCAGTGATGGGACTAGCGGGGGAGCCCAAGAGACCCAGTACTTC
TRBJ2-3 | NA | NA | TRBV11-1 | CASSLLASTDTQYF | TGTGCCAGCAGCTTATTGGCAAGCACAGATACGCAGTATTTT